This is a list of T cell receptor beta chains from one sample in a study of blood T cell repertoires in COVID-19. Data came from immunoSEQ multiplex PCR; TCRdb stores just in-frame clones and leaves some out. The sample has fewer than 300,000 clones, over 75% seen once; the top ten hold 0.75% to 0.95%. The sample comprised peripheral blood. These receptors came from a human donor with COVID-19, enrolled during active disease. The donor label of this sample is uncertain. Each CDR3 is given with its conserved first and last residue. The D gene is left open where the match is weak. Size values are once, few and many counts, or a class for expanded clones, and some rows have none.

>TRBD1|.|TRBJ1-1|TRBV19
TGTGCCAGTACCCGAAGGGACAGGCAGCCTGAAGCTTTCTTT
CASTRRDRQPEAFF
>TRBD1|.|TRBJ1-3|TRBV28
TGTGCCAGCAGAGGGGACAGAAGCTCTGGAAACACCATATATTTT
CASRGDRSSGNTIYF
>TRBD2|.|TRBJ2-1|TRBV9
TGTGCCAGCAGCGGTCGACTAGCGGGAGGGAATGAGCAGTTCTTC
CASSGRLAGGNEQFF
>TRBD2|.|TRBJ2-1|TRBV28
TGTGCCAGCAGTTTACCCCCCGGGACTAGCGGGAGGGATGAGCAGTTCTTC
CASSLPPGTSGRDEQFF
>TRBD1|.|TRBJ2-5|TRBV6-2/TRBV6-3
TGTGCCAGCAGTCCCGAAGGGACAGGGTATTCGGAGACCCAGTACTTC
CASSPEGTGYSETQYF
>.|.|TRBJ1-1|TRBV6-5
TGTGCCAGCAGCCTAGAGACAGGAACTGAAGCTTTCTTT
CASSLETGTEAFF
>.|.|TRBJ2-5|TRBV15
TGTGCCACCAGCAGAGCCGGAGGGCCTTTGGGGCAAGAGACCCAGTACTTC
CATSRAGGPLGQETQYF
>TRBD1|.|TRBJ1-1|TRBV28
TGTGCCAGCAGCTCGGGACAGGGGGCGCCCACTGAAGCTTTCTTT
CASSSGQGAPTEAFF
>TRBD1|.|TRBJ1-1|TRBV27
TGTGCCAGCAGTCCGCGCAGGGGGAAGGTGGACACTGAAGCTTTCTTT
CASSPRRGKVDTEAFF
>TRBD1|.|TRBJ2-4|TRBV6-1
TGTGCCAGCAGTGAATTCAGGGGGCCTAACATTCAGTACTTC
CASSEFRGPNIQYF
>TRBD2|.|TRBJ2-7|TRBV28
TGTGCCAGCAGTCGCGTCGTCGGCCGGGGGGAGAGGCGGTACGAGCAGTACTTC
CASSRVVGRGERRYEQYF
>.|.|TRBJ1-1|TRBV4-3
TGCGCCAGCAGCCAAGGGGTTGCGAGTGGGGCAGTAAACACTGAAGCTTTCTTT
CASSQGVASGAVNTEAFF
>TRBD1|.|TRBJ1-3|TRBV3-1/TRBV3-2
TGTGCCAGCAGCCAAGGACAGGGTCAGGGAGGAAACACCATATATTTT
CASSQGQGQGGNTIYF
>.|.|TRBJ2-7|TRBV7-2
TGTGCCAGCAGCGCGGATCCGGGACACATCTACGAGCAGTACTTC
CASSADPGHIYEQYF
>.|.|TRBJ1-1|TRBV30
TGTGCCTGGAGTGAGGGGCTTACTAACACTGAAGCTTTCTTT
CAWSEGLTNTEAFF
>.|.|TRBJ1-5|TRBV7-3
TGTGCCAGCAGCTTACAGGGAAGCAATCAGCCCCAGCATTTT
CASSLQGSNQPQHF
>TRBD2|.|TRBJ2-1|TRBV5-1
TGCGCCAGCAGCTTGGCCAGCGGGAGCTCCTACAATGAGCAGTTCTTC
CASSLASGSSYNEQFF
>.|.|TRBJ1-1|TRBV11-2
TGTGCCAGCAGCTTAGTTGGAGGGCCTCCCTCCGAAGGGGCTTTCTTT
CASSLVGGPPSEGAFF
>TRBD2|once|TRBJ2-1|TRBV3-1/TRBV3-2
TGTGCCAGCAGCCCGACTAGCGGGAGTTATAATGAGCAGTTCTTC
CASSPTSGSYNEQFF
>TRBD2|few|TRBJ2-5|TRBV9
TGTGCCAGCAGCGTAGACACTAGCGGGGAAGAGACCCAGTACTTC
CASSVDTSGEETQYF
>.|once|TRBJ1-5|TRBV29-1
TGCAGCGTTCTCTACAGGGACCTGGGTCAGCCCCAGCATTTT
CSVLYRDLGQPQHF
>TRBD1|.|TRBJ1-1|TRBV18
TGTGCCAGCTCAGCCCGGGACAGCGAAACTGAAGCTTTCTTT
CASSARDSETEAFF
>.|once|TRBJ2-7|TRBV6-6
TGTGCCAGCAGTTACTGGGGCACTGGCTACGAGCAGTACTTC
CASSYWGTGYEQYF
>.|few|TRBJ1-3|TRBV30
TGTGCCTGGAGCCGACAGCGATATTCCTCTGGAAACACCATATATTTT
CAWSRQRYSSGNTIYF
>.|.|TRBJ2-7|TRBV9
TGTGCCAGCAGCGTAGGCCCCTTCGACAGATTGGGGCAGTACTTC
CASSVGPFDRLGQYF
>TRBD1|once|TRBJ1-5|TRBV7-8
TGTGCCAGCAGCTCCAGGGACAGAACCCAGCCCCAGCATTTT
CASSSRDRTQPQHF
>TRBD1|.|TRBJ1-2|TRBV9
TGTGCCAGCAGCCCGGGACAGGGGGCGCGGGGCTACACCTTC
CASSPGQGARGYTF
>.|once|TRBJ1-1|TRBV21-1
TGTGCCAGCAGCAAGAAGGTACATGGAACAGGGCGGGTAGGTCCCACTGAAGCTTTCTTT
CASSKKVHGTGRVGPTEAFF
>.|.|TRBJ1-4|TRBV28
TGTGCCAGCAGTCTTAGGGGAGGGGTGACTAATGAAAAACTGTTTTTT
CASSLRGGVTNEKLFF
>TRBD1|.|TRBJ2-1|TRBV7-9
TGTGCCAGCAGCTTAGCCCTGGGACAGGGGGCAATCTACAATGAGCAGTTCTTC
CASSLALGQGAIYNEQFF
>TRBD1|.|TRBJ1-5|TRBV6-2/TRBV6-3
TGTGCCAGCAGTTACTCGAGACAGGGAGAACAGCCCCAGCATTTT
CASSYSRQGEQPQHF
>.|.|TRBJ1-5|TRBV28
TGTGCCAGCAGTTTCCTTCCCCCCTCTAAAAGCAATCAGCCCCAGCATTTT
CASSFLPPSKSNQPQHF
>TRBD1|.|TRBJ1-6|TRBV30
TGTGCCTGCAGACAGGGGGAGGACTCACCCCTCCACTTT
CACRQGEDSPLHF
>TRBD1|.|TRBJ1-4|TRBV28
TGTGCCAGCAGTTTATATGAGGACAGGGGGCTTAAAAAACTGTTTTTT
CASSLYEDRGLKKLFF
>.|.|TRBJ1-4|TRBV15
TGTGCCACCTCCATTACACGGGATGAAAAACTGTTTTTT
CATSITRDEKLFF
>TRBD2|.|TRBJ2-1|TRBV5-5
TGTGCCAGCAGCCCAAACCTCAGCGGGAGGGGGAATGAGCAGTTCTTC
CASSPNLSGRGNEQFF
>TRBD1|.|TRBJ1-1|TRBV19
TGTGCCAGTAGTAGCCTACAGGGGAGCACTGAAGCTTTCTTT
CASSSLQGSTEAFF
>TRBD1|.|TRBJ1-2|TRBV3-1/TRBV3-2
TGTGCCAGCAGCCCGGGACAGGACCGGGGCTACACCTTC
CASSPGQDRGYTF
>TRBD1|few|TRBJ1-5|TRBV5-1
TGCGCCAGCAGCATCCTCAGGGGGCCTGATCAGCCCCAGCATTTT
CASSILRGPDQPQHF
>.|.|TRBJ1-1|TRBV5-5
TGTGCCAGCAGCTTGGCTTTCGGGGCAGGGGCGCGGATGAACACTGAAGCTTTCTTT
CASSLAFGAGARMNTEAFF
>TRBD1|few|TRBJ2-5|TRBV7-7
TGTGCTAGCAGCTTAGAGGGACAGGGGGTTCGAGGGACCCAGTACTTC
CASSLEGQGVRGTQYF
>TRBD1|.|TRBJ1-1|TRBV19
TGTGCCACCGTAAGGGACAGGGTGACTGAAGCTTTCTTT
CATVRDRVTEAFF
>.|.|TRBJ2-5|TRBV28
TGTGCCAGCAGTTTAAACAGGGAAGAGACCCAGTACTTC
CASSLNREETQYF
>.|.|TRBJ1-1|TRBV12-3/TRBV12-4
TGTGCCAGCAGTTTAGGAGGGAACGCTGAAGCTTTCTTT
CASSLGGNAEAFF
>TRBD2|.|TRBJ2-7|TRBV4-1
TGCGCCAGCAGCCAGTCTCTAGCGGCCACCTACGAGCAGTACTTC
CASSQSLAATYEQYF
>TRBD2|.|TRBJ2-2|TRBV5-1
TGCGCCAGCAGCTTGGCGGGGGGAAGTGACACCGGGGAGCTGTTTTTT
CASSLAGGSDTGELFF
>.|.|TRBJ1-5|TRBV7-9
TGTGCCAGCAGCTTAGTTAGTACAGTCAATCAGCCCCAGCATTTT
CASSLVSTVNQPQHF
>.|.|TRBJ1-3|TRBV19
TGTGCCAGTTCCCCCTACTACAGGGAGAGCAGAGGAAACACCATATATTTT
CASSPYYRESRGNTIYF
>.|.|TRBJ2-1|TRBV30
TGTGCCTGGAGTGGGGGCGGCACGAAGATTACCCACCCCTACAATGAGCAGTTCTTC
CAWSGGGTKITHPYNEQFF
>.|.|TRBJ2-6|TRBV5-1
TGCGCCAGCAGCTTGATTCCCGGAGGCCCATCTGGGGCCAACGTCCTGACTTTC
CASSLIPGGPSGANVLTF
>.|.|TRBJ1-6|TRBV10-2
TGCGCCAGCAGTGAGTCAAGGGGGGGGAATTCACCCCTCCACTTT
CASSESRGGNSPLHF
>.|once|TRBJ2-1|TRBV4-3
TGCGCCAGCAGCCCAACTAGGAACAATGAGCAGTTCTTC
CASSPTRNNEQFF
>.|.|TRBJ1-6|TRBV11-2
TGTGCCAGCAGCTTAAGATCTCAGAGGACTCATTCACCCCTCCACTTT
CASSLRSQRTHSPLHF
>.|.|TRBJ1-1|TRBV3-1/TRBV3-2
TGTGCCAGCAGCCAAGAGCAGATGACAGCGAACACTGAAGCTTTCTTT
CASSQEQMTANTEAFF
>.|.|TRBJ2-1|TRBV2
TGTGCCAGCACGCCGGGGGGCTATGGCGCTGAGCAGTTCTTC
CASTPGGYGAEQFF
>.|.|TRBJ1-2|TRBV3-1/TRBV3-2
TGTGCCAGCAGCCAAAGGGGGGGATATGGCTACACCTTC
CASSQRGGYGYTF
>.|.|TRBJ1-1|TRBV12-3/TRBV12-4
TGTGCCAGCAAACACGGGGGGTTGACTGAAGCTTTCTTT
CASKHGGLTEAFF